Shown below are 6 T cell receptor beta chains from a single sample sequenced in a study of T cells in localized non-small cell lung cancer. TCRdb's copy holds only in-frame clones and misses some; the assay was immunoSEQ multiplex PCR. The table lists about 52,000 clones, 70% to 90% of them singletons. The input for sequencing was PBMCs, taken before any cancer treatment. The origin of the receptors is a female donor with stage II lung adenocarcinoma.

CDR3 DNA sequence: TGCGCCAGCAGCGTTCCCGGGACAGGGATCTATGGCTACACCTTC. Translation: CASSVPGTGIYGYTF. J is TRBJ1-2 and V is TRBV5-1; 9 bases fit TRBD1. The CDR3 is made up of 15 amino acids. Germline trimming cut 4 bases from V and 4 bases from J; bases unmatched to any gene: 8. Germline V CDR1 and CDR2: SGHRS, YFSETQ.

This chain links TRBV5-6 with TRBJ1-1; D is undetermined. This CDR3 is 13 amino acids long. Trimming took 4 bases from V and 3 from J, leaving 10 bases between them. The germline CDR1 and CDR2 sequences are SGHDT and YYEEEE. In DNA form, the CDR3 reads TGTGCCAGCAGCCATGCGGGGTACACTGAAGCTTTCTTT. Its protein is CASSHAGYTEAFF.

V gene TRBV6-1 combines with J gene TRBJ1-2; 7 bases are shared with TRBD1. There are 14 residues in the CDR3. V gave up 3 bases and J gave up 7 bases; unmatched junction bases: 8. Germline-derived CDR1 and CDR2 are MNHNS and SASEGT. CDR3 amino acids: CASSESGTAGGYTF. CDR3 coding DNA: TGTGCCAGCAGTGAGTCGGGGACAGCTGGTGGCTACACCTTC.

The chain carries TRBV9 and TRBJ1-2; D is undetermined. CDR3 length: 13 residues. Germline values: CDR1 SGDLS, CDR2 YYNGEE. The V gene lost 2 bases and the J gene lost 2 bases, with 7 bases spanning the gap. CDR3 sequence (DNA): TGTGCCAGCAGCGTCGACGGGAACTATGGCTACACCTTC. It translates to CASSVDGNYGYTF.

The chain joins TRBV6-5 to TRBJ1-3; 7 positions match TRBD1. Trimming cost V 6 bases and J 3 bases; bases outside gene matches: 5. Germline V gene lookup returns CDR1 MNHEY and CDR2 SVGAGI. There are 14 residues in the CDR3. For the CDR3, the DNA is TGTGCCAGCAGGAGGGGACAGCTTGGAAACACCATATATTTT. Translating gives CASRRGQLGNTIYF.

The chain couples TRBV4-1 to TRBJ1-2, with unresolved D. Looked up from germline, CDR1 is MGHRA and CDR2 is YSYEKL. The V end lost 4 bases, the J end lost 2 bases, and 8 bases lay between the germline ends. CDR3 length equals 13 residues. CDR3 bases: TGCGCCAGCAGCCCGGGTAGAAACTATGGCTACACCTTC. This encodes CASSPGRNYGYTF.